One sample yielded the 5 T cell receptor beta chains listed below, sequenced in a study of T-cell reconstitution after alpha-beta-depleted transplantation in children. Library preparation (for TCRbeta) was performed with unique molecular identifiers. TCRdb redid the calling of the PCR reads with MiXCR, one entry per CDR3 protein. This sample has around 680,000 distinct CDR3 sequences, with 16% found just once. The source was PBMCs from the stem cell graft donor, collected from the stem cell graft. These receptors were obtained from a human donor who donated a stem cell graft to a child with acute myeloid leukemia.

The sample holds a few counts of this clonotype. The chain uses TRBV14 and TRBJ2-5; D possibly corresponds to TRBD2 (5 bases). Germline CDR1 reads SGHDN; CDR2 reads FVKESK. CDR3 length equals 12 residues. Trimming left V 5 bases short and J 4 bases short, with 8 bases between. In DNA, the CDR3 is TGTGCCAGCAGCATGGCGGGAGAGACCCAGTACTTC. Translation: CASSMAGETQYF.

This clonotype showed up just a few times. An end of the junction does not agree with germline; a read error may underlie this. The chain employs TRBV29-1 and TRBJ2-4; weak D call: TRBD1 (6 bases). Germline V CDR1 and CDR2: SQVTM, ANQGSEA. The CDR3 sequence is 14 residues long. The CDR3 DNA is TGTAGCGTGAAGACCCGGGACACCCAAAACATTCAGTACTTC. It translates to CSVKTRDTQNIQYF.

The sample holds many counts of this clonotype. The CDR3 nucleotides read TGTGCCAGCAGCTCGACGGTGAGCTCCTACAATGAGCAGTTCTTC. Its translation is CASSSTVSSYNEQFF. This sequence joins TRBV7-2 and TRBJ2-1; D gene unclear. CDR1 is SGHTA and CDR2 is FQGNSA in the germline V gene. V shed 4 bases and J shed 0 bases, with 10 bases lying between them. This CDR3 contains 15 residues.

In its sample, this clonotype was seen a few times. The V call is TRBV5-1, the J call TRBJ1-1; D ambiguous. Trimming cost V 2 bases and J 1 base, with 6 bases left between them. Germline CDR1 and CDR2: SGHRS and YFSETQ. There are 13 residues in the CDR3. Here the CDR3 reads CASSFEANTEAFF. The CDR3 DNA reads as TGCGCCAGCAGCTTTGAGGCGAACACTGAAGCTTTCTTT.

This clonotype was counted a few times. V and J are TRBV7-3 and TRBJ2-6, with D unresolved. V was clipped by 5 bases and J by 0 bases, with 11 bases between them. CDR1 SGHTA and CDR2 FQGTGA come from the germline V gene. The CDR3 runs 16 residues. CDR3 DNA: TGTGCCAGCAGCGCCTCCTTCATCTCTGGGGCCAACGTCCTGACTTTC. Its protein is CASSASFISGANVLTF. The full variable domain, its missing parts supplied by reference TRBV7-3 and TRBJ2-6, is GAGVSQTPSNKVTEKGKYVELRCDPISGHTALYWYRQSLGQGPEFLIYFQGTGAADDSGLPNDRFFAVRPEGSVSTLKIQRTERGDSAVYLCASSASFISGANVLTFGAGSRLTVL.